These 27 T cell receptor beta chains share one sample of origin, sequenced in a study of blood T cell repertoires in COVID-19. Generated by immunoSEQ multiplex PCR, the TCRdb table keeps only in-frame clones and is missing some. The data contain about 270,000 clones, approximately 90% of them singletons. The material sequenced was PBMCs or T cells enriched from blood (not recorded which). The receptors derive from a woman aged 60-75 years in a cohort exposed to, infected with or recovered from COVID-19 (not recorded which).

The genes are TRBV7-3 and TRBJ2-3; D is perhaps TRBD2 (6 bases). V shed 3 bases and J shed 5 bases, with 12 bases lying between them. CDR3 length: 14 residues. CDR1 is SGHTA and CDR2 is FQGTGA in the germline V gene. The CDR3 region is CASSFSGTLDTQYF. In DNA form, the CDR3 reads TGTGCCAGCAGCTTCAGTGGGACTCTAGATACGCAGTATTTT.

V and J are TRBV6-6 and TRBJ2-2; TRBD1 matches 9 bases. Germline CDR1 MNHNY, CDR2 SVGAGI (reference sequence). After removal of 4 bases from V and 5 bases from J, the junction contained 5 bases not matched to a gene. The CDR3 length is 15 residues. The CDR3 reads CASSSSGTGTGELFF. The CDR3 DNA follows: TGTGCCAGCAGTTCCTCCGGGACAGGGACCGGGGAGCTGTTTTTT.

The CDR3, as DNA: TGTGCCTGGAGAGGTATAGGCCAGGGGATTGAGGAGCAGTACTTC. Protein product: CAWRGIGQGIEEQYF. This chain connects TRBV30 to TRBJ2-7; D is possibly TRBD1 (6 bases). Trimming cost V 3 bases and J 7 bases, with 22 bases left between them. This CDR3 has 15 amino acids. CDR1 and CDR2 (germline): GTSNPN, SVGIG (reference sequence).

CDR3 nucleotide sequence: TGTGCCAGTAGTACCGGACTGGCTGATTACAATGAGCAGTTCTTC. Protein sequence: CASSTGLADYNEQFF. The V and J genes are TRBV19 and TRBJ2-1; maybe TRBD2 (5 bases). From germline, CDR1 is LNHDA and CDR2 SQIVND (reference sequence). The CDR3 loop spans 15 amino acids. V lost 4 bases and J lost 4, with 14 bases in between.

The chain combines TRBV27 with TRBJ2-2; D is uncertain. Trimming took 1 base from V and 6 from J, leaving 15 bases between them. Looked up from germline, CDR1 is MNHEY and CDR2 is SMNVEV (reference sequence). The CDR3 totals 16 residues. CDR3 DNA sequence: TGTGCCAGCAGTTTATTACTCTCAGGTCCTCCCGGGGAGCTGTTTTTT. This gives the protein CASSLLLSGPPGELFF.

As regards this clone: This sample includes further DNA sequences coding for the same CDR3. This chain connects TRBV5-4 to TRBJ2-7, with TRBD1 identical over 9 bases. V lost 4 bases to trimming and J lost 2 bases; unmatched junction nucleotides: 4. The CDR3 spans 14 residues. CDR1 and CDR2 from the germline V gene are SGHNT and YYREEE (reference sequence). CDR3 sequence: CASSLGQGPYEQYF. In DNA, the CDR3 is TGTGCCAGCAGCCTGGGACAGGGCCCCTACGAGCAGTACTTC.

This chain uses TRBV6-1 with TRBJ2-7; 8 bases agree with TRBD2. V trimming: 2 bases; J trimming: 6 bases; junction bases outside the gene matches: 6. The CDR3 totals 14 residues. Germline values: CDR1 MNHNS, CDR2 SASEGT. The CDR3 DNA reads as TGTGCCAGCAGTGAAAGGCCAGCGGGAGCCGAGCAGTACTTC. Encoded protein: CASSERPAGAEQYF.

CDR3 sequence reads: CASSATGGGNTIYF. The DNA of the CDR3 is TGTGCCAGCAGCGCAACAGGGGGAGGAAACACCATATATTTT. This chain connects TRBV5-4 to TRBJ1-3, with 8 bases fitting TRBD1. J was trimmed by 4 bases and V by 4 bases; bases with no gene match: 4. The V gene's germline CDR1 is SGHNT and CDR2 YYREEE (reference sequence). The CDR3 contains 14 residues.

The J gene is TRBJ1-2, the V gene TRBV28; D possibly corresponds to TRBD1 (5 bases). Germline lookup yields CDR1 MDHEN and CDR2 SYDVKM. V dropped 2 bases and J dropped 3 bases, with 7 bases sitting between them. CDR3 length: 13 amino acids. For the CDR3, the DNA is TGTGCCAGCAGTTTAGGCAGGGACTATGGCTACACCTTC. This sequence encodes CASSLGRDYGYTF.

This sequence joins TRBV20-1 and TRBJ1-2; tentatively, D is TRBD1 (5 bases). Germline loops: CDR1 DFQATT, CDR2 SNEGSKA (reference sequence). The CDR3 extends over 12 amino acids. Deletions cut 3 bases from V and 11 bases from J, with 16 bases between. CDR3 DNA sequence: TGCAGTGCTAGTCGGGCAGGGATGAGATACACCTTC. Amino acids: CSASRAGMRYTF.

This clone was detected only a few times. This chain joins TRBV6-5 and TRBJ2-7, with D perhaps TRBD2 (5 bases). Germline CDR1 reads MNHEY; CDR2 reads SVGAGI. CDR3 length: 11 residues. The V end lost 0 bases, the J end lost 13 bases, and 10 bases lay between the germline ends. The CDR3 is CASSYSGGIYF. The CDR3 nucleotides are TGTGCCAGCAGTTACTCAGGAGGCATATACTTC.

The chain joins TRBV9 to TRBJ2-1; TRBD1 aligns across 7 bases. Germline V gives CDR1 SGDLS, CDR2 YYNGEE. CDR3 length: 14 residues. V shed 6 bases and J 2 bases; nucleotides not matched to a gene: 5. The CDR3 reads CASTQTGTYNEQFF. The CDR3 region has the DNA TGTGCCAGCACCCAGACAGGGACCTACAATGAGCAGTTCTTC. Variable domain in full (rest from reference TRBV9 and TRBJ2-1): DSGVTQTPKHLITATGQRVTLRCSPRSGDLSVYWYQQSLDQGLQFLIQYYNGEERAKGNILERFSAQQFPDLHSELNLSSLELGDSALYFCASTQTGTYNEQFFGPGTRLTVL.

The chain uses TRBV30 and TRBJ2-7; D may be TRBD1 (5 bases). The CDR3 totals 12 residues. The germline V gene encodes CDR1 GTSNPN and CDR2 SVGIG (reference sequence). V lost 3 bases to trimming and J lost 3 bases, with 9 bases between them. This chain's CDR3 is CAWRDKNYEQYF. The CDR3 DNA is TGTGCCTGGAGGGACAAGAACTACGAGCAGTACTTC.

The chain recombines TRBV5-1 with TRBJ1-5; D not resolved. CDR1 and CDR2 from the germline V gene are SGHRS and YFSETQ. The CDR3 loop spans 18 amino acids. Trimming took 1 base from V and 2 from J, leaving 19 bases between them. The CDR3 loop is CASSLFPGSGGRNQPQHF. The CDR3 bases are TGCGCCAGCAGCTTGTTTCCGGGTTCGGGAGGACGCAATCAGCCCCAGCATTTT.

The CDR3 nucleotides read TGTGCCAGCAGTGCGGACAGGGGAGGGGTGGGCTACACCTTC. Translating gives CASSADRGGVGYTF. This chain uses TRBV2 with TRBJ1-2; 9 bases fit TRBD1. The CDR3 extends over 14 amino acids. The V and J ends lost 4 bases and 8 bases, in that order; junction bases with no gene match: 8. The germline V gene encodes CDR1 SNHLY and CDR2 FYNNEI.

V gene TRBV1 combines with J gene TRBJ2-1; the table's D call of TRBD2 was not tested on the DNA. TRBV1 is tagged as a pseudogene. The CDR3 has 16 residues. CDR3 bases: TGCACCAGCAGGCGATGGGGCGGGAGGGCCCCTAATGAGCAGTTCTTC. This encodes CTSRRWGGRAPNEQFF.

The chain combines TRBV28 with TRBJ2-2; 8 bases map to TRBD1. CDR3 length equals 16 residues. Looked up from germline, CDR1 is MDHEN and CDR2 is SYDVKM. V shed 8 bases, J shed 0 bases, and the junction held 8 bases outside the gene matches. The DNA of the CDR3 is TGTGCCAGCGGAACAGGGGGGATTGCGAACACCGGGGAGCTGTTTTTT. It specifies CASGTGGIANTGELFF.

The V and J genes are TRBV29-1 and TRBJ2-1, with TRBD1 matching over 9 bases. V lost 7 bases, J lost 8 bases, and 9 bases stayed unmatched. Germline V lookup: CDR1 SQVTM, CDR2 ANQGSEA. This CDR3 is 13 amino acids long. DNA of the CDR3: TGCAGCGGAGGGACAGGGAATCAAGATGAGCAGTTCTTC. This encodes CSGGTGNQDEQFF.

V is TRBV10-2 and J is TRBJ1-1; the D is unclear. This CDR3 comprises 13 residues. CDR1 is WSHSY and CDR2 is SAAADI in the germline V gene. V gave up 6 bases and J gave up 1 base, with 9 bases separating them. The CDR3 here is CASRGRQNTEAFF. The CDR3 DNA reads TGCGCCAGCAGGGGCCGACAGAACACTGAAGCTTTCTTT.

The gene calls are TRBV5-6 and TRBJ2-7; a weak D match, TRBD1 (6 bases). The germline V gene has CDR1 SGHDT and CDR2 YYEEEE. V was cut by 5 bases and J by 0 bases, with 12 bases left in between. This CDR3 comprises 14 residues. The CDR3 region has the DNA TGTGCCAGCAGAGATACAGGGAGCTCCTACGAGCAGTACTTC. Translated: CASRDTGSSYEQYF.

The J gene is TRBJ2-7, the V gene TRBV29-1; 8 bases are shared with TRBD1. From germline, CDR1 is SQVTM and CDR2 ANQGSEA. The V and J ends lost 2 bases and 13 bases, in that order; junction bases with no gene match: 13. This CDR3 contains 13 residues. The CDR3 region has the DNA TGCAGCGTTGAAAGGGGCCGGGACAGGAGCAGATACTTC. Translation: CSVERGRDRSRYF.

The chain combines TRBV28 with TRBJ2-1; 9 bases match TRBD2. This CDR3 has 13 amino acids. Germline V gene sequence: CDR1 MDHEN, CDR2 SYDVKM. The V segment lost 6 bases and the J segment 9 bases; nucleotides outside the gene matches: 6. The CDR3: CASRFSGSTEQFF. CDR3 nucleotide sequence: TGTGCCAGCAGATTTAGCGGGAGTACTGAGCAGTTCTTC.

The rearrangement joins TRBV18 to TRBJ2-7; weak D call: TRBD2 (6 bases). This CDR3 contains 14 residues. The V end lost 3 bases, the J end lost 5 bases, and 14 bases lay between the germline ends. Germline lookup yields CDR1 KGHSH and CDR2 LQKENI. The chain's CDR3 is CASSPGLGGDEQYF. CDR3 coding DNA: TGTGCCAGCTCACCGGGGCTTGGAGGGGACGAGCAGTACTTC.

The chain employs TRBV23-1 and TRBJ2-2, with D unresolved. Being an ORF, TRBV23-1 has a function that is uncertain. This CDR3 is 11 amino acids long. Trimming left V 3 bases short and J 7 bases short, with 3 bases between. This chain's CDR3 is CASSHRGELFF. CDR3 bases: TGCGCCAGCAGTCATCGCGGGGAGCTGTTTTTT.

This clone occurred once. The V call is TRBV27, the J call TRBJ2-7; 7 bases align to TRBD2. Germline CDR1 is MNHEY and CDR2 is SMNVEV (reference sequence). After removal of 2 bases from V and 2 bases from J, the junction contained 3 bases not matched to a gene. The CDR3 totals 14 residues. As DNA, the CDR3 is TGTGCCAGCAGTTTAGCGGGAGCTCCCTACGAGCAGTACTTC. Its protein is CASSLAGAPYEQYF.

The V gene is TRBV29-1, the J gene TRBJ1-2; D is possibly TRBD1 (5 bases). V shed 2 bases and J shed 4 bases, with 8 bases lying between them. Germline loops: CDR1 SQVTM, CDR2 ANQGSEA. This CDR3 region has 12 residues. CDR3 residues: CSVELGGYGYTF. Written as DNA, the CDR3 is TGCAGCGTTGAATTGGGGGGCTATGGCTACACCTTC.

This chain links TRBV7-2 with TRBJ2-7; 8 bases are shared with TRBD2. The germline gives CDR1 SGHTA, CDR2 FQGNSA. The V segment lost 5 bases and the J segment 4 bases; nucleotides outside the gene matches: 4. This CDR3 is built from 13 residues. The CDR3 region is CASSPTGGYEQYF. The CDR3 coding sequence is TGTGCCAGCAGCCCCACGGGGGGGTACGAGCAGTACTTC.